This T cell receptor beta chain was documented in a study of cytomegalovirus exposure and HLA in healthy donors. Study in general: Most donors, approximately 82% of a few hundred genotyped, fell in the Caucasian-associated ancestry cluster. Study observations and caveats: In a later analysis, donors in an Asian-associated ancestry cluster reportedly had fewer N-insertions in productive TCRs than the cohort mean. In all likelihood, a cluster of highly shared sequence variants was a sequencing artifact. Within an earlier analysis, most TCR beta V segments proved productive either about 87% or about 30% of the time.

PCR primers comprised 60 Vbeta and 13 Jbeta primers. Clones were sequenced by immunoSEQ multiplex PCR, and TCRdb holds only the in-frame ones, with some missing. The sample's table shows 150,000 to 200,000 clones. CDR3 size: 12 residues. Germline CDR1 SNHLY, CDR2 FYNNEI. Trimming pared 9 bases from V and 8 bases from J, leaving 14 bases between. About this clone itself: Its target is not known.

The TCR sequence derives from a woman under 30 in good health and CMV-seropositive. The gene calls are TRBV2 and TRBJ2-1; D is unclear. The material sequenced was PBMCs. This chain's CDR3 is CASTIYGDEQFF. The CDR3 region has the DNA TGTGCCAGTACCATCTATGGTGATGAGCAGTTCTTC.